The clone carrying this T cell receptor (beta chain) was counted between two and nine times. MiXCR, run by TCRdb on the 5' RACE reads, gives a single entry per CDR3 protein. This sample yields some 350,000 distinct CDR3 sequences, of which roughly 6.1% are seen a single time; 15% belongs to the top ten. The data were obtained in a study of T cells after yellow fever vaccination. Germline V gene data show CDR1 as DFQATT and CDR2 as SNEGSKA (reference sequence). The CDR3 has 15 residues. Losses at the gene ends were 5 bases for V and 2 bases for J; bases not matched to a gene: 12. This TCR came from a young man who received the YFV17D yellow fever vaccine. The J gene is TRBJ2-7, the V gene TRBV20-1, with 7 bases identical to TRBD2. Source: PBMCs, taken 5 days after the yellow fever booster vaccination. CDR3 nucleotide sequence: TGCAGTGCTCGTACCCCTAGCGGCCCCACCTACGAGCAGTACTTC. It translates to CSARTPSGPTYEQYF.